This T cell receptor beta chain was captured by sequencing in a study of cytomegalovirus exposure and HLA in healthy donors. Study-wide points: In vitro, three CMV-associated chains proved specific for CMV antigens. In all likelihood, a cluster of highly shared sequence variants was a sequencing artifact.

V was pared by 2 bases and J by 8 bases, with 19 bases between. The CDR3 extends over 15 amino acids. In germline, CDR1 is MDHEN, CDR2 SYDVKM. As for this clone: The antigen remains undetermined.

PCR was performed using 60 Vbeta and 13 Jbeta primers. Original processing notes: A later analysis tallied approximately 80 million unique TCR beta chains, 9 million to 12 million of them shared. Only in-frame clones appear in the TCRdb table, and some are missing; sequencing was by immunoSEQ multiplex PCR. V, J and clone size derive from that table, while D and trimming were established from the DNA sequence. Counted here are about 180,000 clones, about four fifths occurring once; the ten biggest clones make up around 3%. Sequences were obtained from PBMCs. The source is a male donor in good health and CMV-seronegative. The rearrangement links TRBV28 to TRBJ2-7, with D possibly TRBD2 on 7 matching bases. CDR3 sequence: CASSLGGGGLGKQYF. CDR3 sequence (DNA): TGTGCCAGCAGTTTAGGGGGCGGGGGCTTGGGGAAGCAGTACTTC.